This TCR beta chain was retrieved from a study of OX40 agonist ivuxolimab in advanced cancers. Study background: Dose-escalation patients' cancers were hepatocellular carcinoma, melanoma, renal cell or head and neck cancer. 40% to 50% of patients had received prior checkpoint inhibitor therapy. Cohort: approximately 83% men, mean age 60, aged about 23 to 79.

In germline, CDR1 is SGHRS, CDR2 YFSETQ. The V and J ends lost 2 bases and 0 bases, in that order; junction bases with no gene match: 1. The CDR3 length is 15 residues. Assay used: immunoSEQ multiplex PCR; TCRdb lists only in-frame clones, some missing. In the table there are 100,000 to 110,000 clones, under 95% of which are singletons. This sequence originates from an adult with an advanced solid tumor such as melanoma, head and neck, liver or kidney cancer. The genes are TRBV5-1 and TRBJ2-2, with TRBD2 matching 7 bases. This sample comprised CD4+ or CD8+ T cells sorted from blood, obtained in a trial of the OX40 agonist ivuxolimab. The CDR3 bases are TGCGCCAGCAGCTTCCTAGCGGCGAACACCGGGGAGCTGTTTTTT. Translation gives CASSFLAANTGELFF. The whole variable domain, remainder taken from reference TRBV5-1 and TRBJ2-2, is KAGVTQTPRYLIKTRGQQVTLSCSPISGHRSVSWYQQTPGQGLQFLFEYFSETQRNKGNFPGRFSGRQFSNSRSEMNVSTLELGDSALYLCASSFLAANTGELFFGEGSRLTVL.